This TCR beta chain emerged from a study of T cells in women clearing cervical HPV infection. Concerning this clone: Read data end 3 residues before the CDR3 end; the end is taken from the germline J gene.

Profiled with immunoSEQ multiplex PCR; TCRdb holds only in-frame clones, not every one. The sample holds tens of thousands of clones. The CDR3 totals 15 residues. Germline CDR1 and CDR2: LNHDA and SQIVND (reference sequence). This rearrangement joins TRBV19 to TRBJ1-2; TRBD1 agrees at 10 bases. Sample: blood buffy coat. The clonotype was recovered from a woman between 18 and 70 years old with a cervical HPV16 infection that either progressed to CIN3+ or cleared (not recorded which). The CDR3 spells CASNPSRTGGYDYTF. The covered CDR3 bases are TGTGCCAGTAACCCCTCGAGGACAGGGGGTTACGAC. Together with reference TRBV19 and TRBJ1-2, the CDR3 gives the full variable domain: DGGITQSPKYLFRKEGQNVTLSCEQNLNHDAMYWYRQDPGQGLRLIYYSQIVNDFQKGDIAEGYSVSREKKESFPLTVTSAQKNPTAFYLCASNPSRTGGYDYTFGSGTRLTVV.